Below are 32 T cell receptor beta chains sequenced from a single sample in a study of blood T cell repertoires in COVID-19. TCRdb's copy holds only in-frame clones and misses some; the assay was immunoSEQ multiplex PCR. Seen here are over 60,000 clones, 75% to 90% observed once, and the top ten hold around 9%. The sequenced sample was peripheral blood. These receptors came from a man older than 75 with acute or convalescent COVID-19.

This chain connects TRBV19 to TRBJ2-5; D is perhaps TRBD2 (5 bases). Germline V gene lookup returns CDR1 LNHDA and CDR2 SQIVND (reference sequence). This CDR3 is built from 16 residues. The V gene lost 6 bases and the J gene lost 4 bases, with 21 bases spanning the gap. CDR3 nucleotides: TGTGCCAGTAGCGGGGTAGAGGCAGCGGTCGGAGAGACCCAGTACTTC. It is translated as CASSGVEAAVGETQYF.

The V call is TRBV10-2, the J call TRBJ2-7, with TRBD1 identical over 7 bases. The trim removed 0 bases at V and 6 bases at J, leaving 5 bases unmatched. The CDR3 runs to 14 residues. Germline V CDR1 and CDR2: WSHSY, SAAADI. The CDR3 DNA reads TGCGCCAGCAGTGAGTCAGGGGGCAGAGGCGAGCAGTACTTC. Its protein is CASSESGGRGEQYF.

The CDR3 protein is CASSVGRLAGVLDTQYF. Written as DNA, the CDR3 is TGTGCCAGCAGCGTAGGGCGACTAGCGGGAGTATTAGATACGCAGTATTTT. This sequence joins TRBV9 and TRBJ2-3; TRBD2 aligns across 12 bases. Germline CDR1 reads SGDLS; CDR2 reads YYNGEE. The length of the CDR3 is 17 residues. The trim removed 0 bases at V and 5 bases at J, leaving 7 bases unmatched.

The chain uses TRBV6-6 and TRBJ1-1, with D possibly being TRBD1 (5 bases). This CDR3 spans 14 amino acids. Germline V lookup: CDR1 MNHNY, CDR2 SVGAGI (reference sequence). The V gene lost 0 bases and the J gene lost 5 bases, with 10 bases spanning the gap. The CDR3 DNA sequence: TGTGCCAGCAGTTACTCGGCAGGGCAGACTGAAGCTTTCTTT. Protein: CASSYSAGQTEAFF.

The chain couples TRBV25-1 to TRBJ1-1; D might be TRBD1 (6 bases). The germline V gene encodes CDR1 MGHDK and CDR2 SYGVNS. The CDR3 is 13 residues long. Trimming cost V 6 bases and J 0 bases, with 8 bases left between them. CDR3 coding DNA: TGTGCCAGCAGGCAGGGGATGAACACTGAAGCTTTCTTT. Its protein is CASRQGMNTEAFF.

This CDR3 is CASSQVGGSTEAFF. The CDR3 DNA reads as TGTGCCAGCAGCCAAGTCGGGGGAAGCACTGAAGCTTTCTTT. This chain links TRBV3-1 (or the pseudogene TRBV3-2) with TRBJ1-1; TRBD1 is a possible D gene (5 bases). The CDR3 extends over 14 amino acids. The germline gives CDR1 LGHDT, CDR2 YNNKEL (reference sequence). Trimming left V 1 base short and J 4 bases short, with 10 bases between.

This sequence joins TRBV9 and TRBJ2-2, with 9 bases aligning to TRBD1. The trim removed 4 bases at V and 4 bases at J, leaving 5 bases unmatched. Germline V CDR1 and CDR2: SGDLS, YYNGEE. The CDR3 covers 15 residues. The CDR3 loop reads CASSRRTGVTGELFF. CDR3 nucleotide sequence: TGTGCCAGCAGCAGGAGGACAGGGGTCACCGGGGAGCTGTTTTTT.

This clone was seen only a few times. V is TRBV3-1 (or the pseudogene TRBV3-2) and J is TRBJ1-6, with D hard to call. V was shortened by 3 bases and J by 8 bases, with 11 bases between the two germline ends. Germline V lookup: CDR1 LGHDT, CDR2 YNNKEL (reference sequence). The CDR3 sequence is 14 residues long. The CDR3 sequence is CASSQYGGDSPLHF. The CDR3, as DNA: TGTGCCAGCAGCCAGTACGGCGGGGATTCACCCCTCCACTTT.

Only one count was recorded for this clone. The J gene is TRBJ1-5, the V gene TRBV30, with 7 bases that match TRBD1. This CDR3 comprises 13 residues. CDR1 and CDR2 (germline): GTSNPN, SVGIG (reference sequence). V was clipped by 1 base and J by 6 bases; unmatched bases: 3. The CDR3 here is CAWSASGGQPQHF. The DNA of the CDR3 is TGTGCCTGGAGTGCTTCAGGGGGTCAGCCCCAGCATTTT.

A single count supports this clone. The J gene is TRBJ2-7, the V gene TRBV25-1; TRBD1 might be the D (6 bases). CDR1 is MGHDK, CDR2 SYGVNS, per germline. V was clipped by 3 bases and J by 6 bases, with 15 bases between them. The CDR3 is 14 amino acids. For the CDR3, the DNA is TGTGCCAGCAGTGATGGAGGCAGGGGCCCCGAGCAGTACTTC. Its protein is CASSDGGRGPEQYF.

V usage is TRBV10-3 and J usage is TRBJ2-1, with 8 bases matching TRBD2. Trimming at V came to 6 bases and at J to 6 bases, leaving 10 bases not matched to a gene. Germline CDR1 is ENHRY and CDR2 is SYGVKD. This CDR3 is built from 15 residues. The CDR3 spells CAISLEGGRSNEQFF. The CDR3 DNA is TGTGCCATCAGCCTAGAGGGCGGGAGGAGCAATGAGCAGTTCTTC.

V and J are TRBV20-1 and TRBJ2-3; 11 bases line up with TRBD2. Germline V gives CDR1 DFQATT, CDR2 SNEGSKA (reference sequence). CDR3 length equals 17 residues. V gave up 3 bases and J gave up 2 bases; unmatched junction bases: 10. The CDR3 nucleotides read TGCAGTGCTAGTGCTTCGGTGACTAGCGGGGCCACAGATACGCAGTATTTT. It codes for CSASASVTSGATDTQYF.

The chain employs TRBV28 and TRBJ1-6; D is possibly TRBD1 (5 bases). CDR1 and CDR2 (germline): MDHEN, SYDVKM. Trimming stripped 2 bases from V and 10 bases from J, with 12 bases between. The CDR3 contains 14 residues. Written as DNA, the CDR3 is TGTGCCAGCAGTTTAAGGCAGGGAAACTCACCCCTCCACTTT. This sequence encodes CASSLRQGNSPLHF.

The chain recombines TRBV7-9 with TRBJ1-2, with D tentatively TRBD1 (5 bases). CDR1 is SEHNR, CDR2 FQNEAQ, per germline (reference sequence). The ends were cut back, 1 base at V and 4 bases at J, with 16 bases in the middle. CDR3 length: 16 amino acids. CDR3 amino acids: CASSLDIRETAYGYTF. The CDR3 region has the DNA TGTGCCAGCAGCTTAGACATTCGTGAGACAGCCTATGGCTACACCTTC.

CDR3 region: CAWSVGQGAQGNTIYF. Written as DNA, the CDR3 is TGTGCCTGGAGTGTCGGGCAGGGGGCTCAAGGAAACACCATATATTTT. The chain couples TRBV30 to TRBJ1-3; 8 bases line up with TRBD1. The CDR3 has 16 residues. From germline, CDR1 is GTSNPN and CDR2 SVGIG (reference sequence). The V gene end was trimmed by 0 bases and the J gene end by 4 bases; junction bases not matched to a gene: 8.

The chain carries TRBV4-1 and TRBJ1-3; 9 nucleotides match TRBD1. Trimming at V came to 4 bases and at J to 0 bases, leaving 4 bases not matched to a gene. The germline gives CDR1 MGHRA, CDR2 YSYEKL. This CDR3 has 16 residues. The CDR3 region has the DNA TGCGCCAGCAGCCCGGGACAGGGCGCCTCTGGAAACACCATATATTTT. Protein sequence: CASSPGQGASGNTIYF.

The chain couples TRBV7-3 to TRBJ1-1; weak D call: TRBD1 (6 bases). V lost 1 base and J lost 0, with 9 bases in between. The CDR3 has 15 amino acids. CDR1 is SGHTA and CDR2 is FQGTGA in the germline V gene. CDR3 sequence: CASSLNRVMNTEAFF. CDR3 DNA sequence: TGTGCCAGCAGCTTAAACAGGGTTATGAACACTGAAGCTTTCTTT. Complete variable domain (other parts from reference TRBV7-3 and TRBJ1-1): GAGVSQTPSNKVTEKGKYVELRCDPISGHTALYWYRQSLGQGPEFLIYFQGTGAADDSGLPNDRFFAVRPEGSVSTLKIQRTERGDSAVYLCASSLNRVMNTEAFFGQGTRLTVV.

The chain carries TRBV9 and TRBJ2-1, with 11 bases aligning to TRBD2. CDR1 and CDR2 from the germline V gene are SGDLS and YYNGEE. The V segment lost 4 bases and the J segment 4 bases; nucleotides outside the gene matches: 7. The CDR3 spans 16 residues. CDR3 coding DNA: TGTGCCAGCAGCACTTCGGGACTAGCGGCGTACAATGAGCAGTTCTTC. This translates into CASSTSGLAAYNEQFF.

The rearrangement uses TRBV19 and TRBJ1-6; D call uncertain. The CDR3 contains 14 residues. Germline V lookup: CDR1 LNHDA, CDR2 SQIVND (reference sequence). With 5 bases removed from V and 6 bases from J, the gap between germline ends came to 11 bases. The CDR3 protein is CASSSQLSNSPLHF. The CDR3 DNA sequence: TGTGCCAGTAGTTCCCAGTTAAGTAATTCACCCCTCCACTTT.

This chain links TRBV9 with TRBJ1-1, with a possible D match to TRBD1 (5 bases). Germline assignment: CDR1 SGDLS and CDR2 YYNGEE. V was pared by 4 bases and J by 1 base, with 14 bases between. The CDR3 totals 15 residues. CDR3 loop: CASSPAGGTNTEAFF. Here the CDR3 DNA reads TGTGCCAGCAGCCCGGCGGGGGGTACGAACACTGAAGCTTTCTTT.

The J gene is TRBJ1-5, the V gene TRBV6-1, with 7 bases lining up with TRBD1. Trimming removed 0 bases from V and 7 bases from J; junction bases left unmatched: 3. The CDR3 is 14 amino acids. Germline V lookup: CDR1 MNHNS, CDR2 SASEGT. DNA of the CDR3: TGTGCCAGCAGTGAAGCAGGGGGCCGGCAGCCCCAGCATTTT. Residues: CASSEAGGRQPQHF.

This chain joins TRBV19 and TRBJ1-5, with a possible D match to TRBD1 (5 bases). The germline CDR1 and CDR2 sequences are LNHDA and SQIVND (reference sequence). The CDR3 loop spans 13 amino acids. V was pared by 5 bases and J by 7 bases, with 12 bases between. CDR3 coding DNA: TGTGCCAGTAGTGGTCAGGGTGGCCAGCCCCAGCATTTT. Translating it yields CASSGQGGQPQHF.

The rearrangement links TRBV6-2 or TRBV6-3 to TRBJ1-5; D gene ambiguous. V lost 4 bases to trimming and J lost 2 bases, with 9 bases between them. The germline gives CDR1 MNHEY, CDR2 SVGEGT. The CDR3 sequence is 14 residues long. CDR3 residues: CASSFLGGNQPQHF. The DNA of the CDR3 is TGTGCCAGCAGTTTTCTGGGCGGCAATCAGCCCCAGCATTTT.

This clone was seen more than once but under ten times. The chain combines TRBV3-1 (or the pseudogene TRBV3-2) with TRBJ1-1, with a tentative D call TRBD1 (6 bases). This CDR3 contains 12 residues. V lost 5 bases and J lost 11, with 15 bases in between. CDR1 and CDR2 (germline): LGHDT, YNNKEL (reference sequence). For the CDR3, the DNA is TGTGCCAGCAGCTCACTCGACAGGTCGGCTTTCTTT. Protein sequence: CASSSLDRSAFF.

CDR3 sequence: CASSHSGSGTDTQYF. Written as DNA, the CDR3 is TGTGCCAGCAGCCACAGCGGGAGCGGCACAGATACGCAGTATTTT. The rearrangement joins TRBV14 to TRBJ2-3; 8 positions match TRBD2. V was clipped by 3 bases and J by 1 base; unmatched bases: 3. This CDR3 spans 15 amino acids. In germline, CDR1 is SGHDN, CDR2 FVKESK.

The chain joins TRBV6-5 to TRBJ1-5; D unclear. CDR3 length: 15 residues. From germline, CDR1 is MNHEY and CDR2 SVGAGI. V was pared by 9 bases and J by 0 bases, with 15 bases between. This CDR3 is CASRQVLYSNQPQHF. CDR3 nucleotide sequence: TGTGCCAGTAGGCAGGTGCTGTATAGCAATCAGCCCCAGCATTTT.

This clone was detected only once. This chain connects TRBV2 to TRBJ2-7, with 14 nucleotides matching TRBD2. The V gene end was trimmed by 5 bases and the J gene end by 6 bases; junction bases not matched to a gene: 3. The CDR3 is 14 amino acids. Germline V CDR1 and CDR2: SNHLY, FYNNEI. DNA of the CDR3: TGTGCCAGCAGTCCGGGACTAGCGGGAGTCGAGCAGTACTTC. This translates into CASSPGLAGVEQYF.

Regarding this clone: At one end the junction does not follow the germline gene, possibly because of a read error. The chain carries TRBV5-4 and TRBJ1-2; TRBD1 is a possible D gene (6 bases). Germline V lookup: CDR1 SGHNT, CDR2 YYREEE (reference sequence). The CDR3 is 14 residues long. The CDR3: CASSLAGAGYGYTF. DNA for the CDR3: TGTGCCAGCAGTTTGGCAGGGGCCGGCTATGGCTACACCTTC.

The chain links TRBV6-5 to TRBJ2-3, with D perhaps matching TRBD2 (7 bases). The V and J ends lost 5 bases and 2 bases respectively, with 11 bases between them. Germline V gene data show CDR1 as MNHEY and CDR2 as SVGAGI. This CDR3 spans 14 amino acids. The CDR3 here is CASSTRGATDTQYF. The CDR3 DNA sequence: TGTGCCAGCAGTACCCGGGGGGCCACAGATACGCAGTATTTT.

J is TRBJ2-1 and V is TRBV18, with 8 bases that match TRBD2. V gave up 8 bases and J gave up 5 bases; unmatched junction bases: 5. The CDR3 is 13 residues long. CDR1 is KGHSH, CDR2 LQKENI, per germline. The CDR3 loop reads CASTGTRNNEQFF. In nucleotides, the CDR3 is TGTGCCAGCACAGGGACTAGAAACAATGAGCAGTTCTTC. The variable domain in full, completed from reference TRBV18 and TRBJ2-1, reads NAGVMQNPRHLVRRRGQEARLRCSPMKGHSHVYWYRQLPEEGLKFMVYLQKENIIDESGMPKERFSAEFPKEGPSILRIQQVVRGDSAAYFCASTGTRNNEQFFGPGTRLTVL.

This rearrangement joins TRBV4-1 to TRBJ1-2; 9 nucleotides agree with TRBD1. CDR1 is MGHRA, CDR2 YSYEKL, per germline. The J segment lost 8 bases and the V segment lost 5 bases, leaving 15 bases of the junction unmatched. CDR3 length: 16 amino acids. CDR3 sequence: CASSSPNRQGGKGYTF. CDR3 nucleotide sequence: TGCGCCAGCAGCTCGCCTAATCGACAGGGGGGAAAGGGCTACACCTTC.

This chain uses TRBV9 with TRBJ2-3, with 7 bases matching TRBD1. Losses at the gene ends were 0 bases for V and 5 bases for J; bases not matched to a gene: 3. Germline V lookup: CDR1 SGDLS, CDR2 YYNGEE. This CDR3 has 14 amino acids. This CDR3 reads CASSVEGAVDTQYF. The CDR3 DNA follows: TGTGCCAGCAGCGTAGAGGGGGCCGTAGATACGCAGTATTTT.